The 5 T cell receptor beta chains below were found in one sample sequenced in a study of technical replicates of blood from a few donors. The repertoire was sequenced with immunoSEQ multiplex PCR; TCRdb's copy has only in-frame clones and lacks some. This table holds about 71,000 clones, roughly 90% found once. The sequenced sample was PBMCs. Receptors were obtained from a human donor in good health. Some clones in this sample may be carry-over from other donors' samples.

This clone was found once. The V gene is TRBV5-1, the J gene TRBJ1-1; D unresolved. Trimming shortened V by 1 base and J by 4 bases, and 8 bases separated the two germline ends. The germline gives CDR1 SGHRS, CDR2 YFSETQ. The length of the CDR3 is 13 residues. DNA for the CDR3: TGCGCCAGCAGCTTGTTAGTAACCACTGAAGCTTTCTTT. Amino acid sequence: CASSLLVTTEAFF.

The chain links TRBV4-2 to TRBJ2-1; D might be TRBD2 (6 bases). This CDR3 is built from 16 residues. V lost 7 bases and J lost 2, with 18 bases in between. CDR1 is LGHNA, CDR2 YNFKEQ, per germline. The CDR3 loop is CASTSTGSSTYNEQFF. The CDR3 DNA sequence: TGTGCCAGCACCTCGACCGGGAGTTCAACCTACAATGAGCAGTTCTTC.

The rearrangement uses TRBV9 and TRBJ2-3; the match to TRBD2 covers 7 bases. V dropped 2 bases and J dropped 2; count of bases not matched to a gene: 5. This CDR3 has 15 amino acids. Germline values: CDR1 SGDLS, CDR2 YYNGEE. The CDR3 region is CASSVSGTNTDTQYF. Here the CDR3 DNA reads TGTGCCAGCAGCGTTTCCGGGACTAACACAGATACGCAGTATTTT.

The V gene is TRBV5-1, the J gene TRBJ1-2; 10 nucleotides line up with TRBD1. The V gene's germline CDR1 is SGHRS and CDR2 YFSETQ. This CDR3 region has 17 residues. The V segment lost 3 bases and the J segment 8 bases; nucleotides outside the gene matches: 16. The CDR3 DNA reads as TGCGCCAGCAGCTCCGTTCTGACAGGGGGCTCACACGGGGGCTACACCTTC. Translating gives CASSSVLTGGSHGGYTF.

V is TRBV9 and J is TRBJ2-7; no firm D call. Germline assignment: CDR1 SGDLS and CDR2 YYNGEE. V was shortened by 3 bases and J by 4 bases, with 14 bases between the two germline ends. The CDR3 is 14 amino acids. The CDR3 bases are TGTGCCAGCAGCGCGACCCCCGACTCTTACGAGCAGTACTTC. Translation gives CASSATPDSYEQYF.